The 3 T cell receptor beta chains given below trace back to one sample, sequenced in a study of blood T cell repertoires in COVID-19. Only in-frame clones appear in the TCRdb table, and some are missing; sequencing was by immunoSEQ multiplex PCR. The sample includes around 200,000 clones, 80% to 90% of them seen just once. Sequencing was done on a sample of peripheral blood. The source of these receptors is a man between 18 and 35 years old with active or convalescent COVID-19.

The chain uses TRBV11-3 and TRBJ2-3; 14 nucleotides line up with TRBD2. This CDR3 is 18 amino acids long. V dropped 5 bases and J dropped 3; count of bases not matched to a gene: 10. Per the germline V gene, CDR1 is SGHNT and CDR2 is YENEEA. The CDR3 DNA follows: TGTGCCAGCAGCAAAAGACTAGCGGGAGGGCCCTCTACAGATACGCAGTATTTT. Translated, it gives CASSKRLAGGPSTDTQYF. The whole variable domain, filled in from reference TRBV11-3 and TRBJ2-3, reads EAGVVQSPRYKIIEKKQPVAFWCNPISGHNTLYWYLQNLGQGPELLIRYENEEAVDDSQLPKDRFSAERLKGVDSTLKIQPAELGDSAVYLCASSKRLAGGPSTDTQYFGPGTRLTVL.

J is TRBJ2-7 and V is TRBV29-1; D is perhaps TRBD1 (6 bases). V was cut by 6 bases and J by 7 bases, with 16 bases left in between. CDR3 length equals 12 residues. Germline values: CDR1 SQVTM, CDR2 ANQGSEA. The CDR3 here is CSVTYRVWEQYV. The CDR3 DNA reads TGCAGCGTAACTTACAGGGTTTGGGAGCAGTACGTC.

The chain carries TRBV6-5 and TRBJ1-1, with D perhaps matching TRBD1 (6 bases). The CDR3 covers 12 residues. Germline-derived CDR1 and CDR2 are MNHEY and SVGAGI. The CDR3 loop is CATGPRNTEAFF. DNA of the CDR3: TGTGCGACAGGCCCTAGAAACACTGAAGCTTTCTTT.